This T cell receptor (beta chain) was captured in a study of early T cells in non-severe SARS-CoV-2 infection. Study overall: The sequenced material was bulk RNA from unsorted whole blood, and its chains were unpaired. Points from the study as a whole: There was a bias toward anti-spike CD8 responses in VDJdb matching, which missed private and CD4 specificities.

Losses at the gene ends were 7 bases for V and 9 bases for J; bases not matched to a gene: 8. Germline V CDR1 and CDR2: SGDLS, YYNGEE. This CDR3 comprises 14 residues. At least ten counts were recorded for this clonotype. The antigen is not known. The TCR library protocol attached unique molecular identifiers to the individual cDNA molecules. TCRdb reprocessed the 5' RACE reads via MiXCR and lists one record per CDR3 protein. The sample holds under 60,000 distinct CDR3 sequences, 5.6% seen once. This sequence joins TRBV9 and TRBJ2-1; 12 nucleotides align to TRBD2. The source material was whole blood. The sequence was collected from an adult who was a healthcare worker with PCR-confirmed SARS-CoV-2 infection or an uninfected control (not recorded which). The CDR3, as DNA: TGTGCCAGCTCCCTAGCGGGGGGGAAGCGTGAGCAGTTCTTC. It encodes CASSLAGGKREQFF.